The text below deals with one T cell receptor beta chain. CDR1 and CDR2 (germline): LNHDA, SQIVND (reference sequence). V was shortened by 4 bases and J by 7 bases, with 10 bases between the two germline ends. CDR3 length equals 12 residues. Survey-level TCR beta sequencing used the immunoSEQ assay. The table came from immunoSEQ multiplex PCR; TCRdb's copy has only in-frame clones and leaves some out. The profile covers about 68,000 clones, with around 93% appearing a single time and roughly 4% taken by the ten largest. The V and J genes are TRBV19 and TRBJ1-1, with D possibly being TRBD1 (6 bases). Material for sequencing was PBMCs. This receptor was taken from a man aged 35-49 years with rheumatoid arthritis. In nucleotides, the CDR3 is TGTGCCAGTAGTAGGGACAAAGATGAAGCTTTCTTT. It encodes CASSRDKDEAFF.